The following is a T cell receptor beta chain sequence with its context. The entry originates in a study of shared clonotypes between healthy human individuals. Sorted subsets were amplified in replicate PCRs using about 200 ng DNA, 30,000 to 35,000 T cell genomes. Clones were sequenced by immunoSEQ multiplex PCR, and TCRdb holds only the in-frame ones, with some missing. The sample holds 2 million to 2.5 million clones; 92% are singletons and the top ten take roughly 0.34%. This CDR3 has 13 amino acids. From germline, CDR1 is MGHDK and CDR2 SYGVNS. V shed 7 bases, J shed 8 bases, and the junction held 6 bases outside the gene matches.

The sequence was collected from a young man in good health. Some clones in this sample may be carry-over from other donors' samples. The V call is TRBV25-1, the J call TRBJ1-4; 8 bases map to TRBD1. Material for sequencing was naive CD4+ T cells from PBMCs. This sample's subset: CD45RA+ positively selected. The CDR3 region is CASTRGTGEKLFF. The CDR3 coding sequence is TGTGCCAGCACTCGGGGGACAGGAGAAAAACTGTTTTTT.